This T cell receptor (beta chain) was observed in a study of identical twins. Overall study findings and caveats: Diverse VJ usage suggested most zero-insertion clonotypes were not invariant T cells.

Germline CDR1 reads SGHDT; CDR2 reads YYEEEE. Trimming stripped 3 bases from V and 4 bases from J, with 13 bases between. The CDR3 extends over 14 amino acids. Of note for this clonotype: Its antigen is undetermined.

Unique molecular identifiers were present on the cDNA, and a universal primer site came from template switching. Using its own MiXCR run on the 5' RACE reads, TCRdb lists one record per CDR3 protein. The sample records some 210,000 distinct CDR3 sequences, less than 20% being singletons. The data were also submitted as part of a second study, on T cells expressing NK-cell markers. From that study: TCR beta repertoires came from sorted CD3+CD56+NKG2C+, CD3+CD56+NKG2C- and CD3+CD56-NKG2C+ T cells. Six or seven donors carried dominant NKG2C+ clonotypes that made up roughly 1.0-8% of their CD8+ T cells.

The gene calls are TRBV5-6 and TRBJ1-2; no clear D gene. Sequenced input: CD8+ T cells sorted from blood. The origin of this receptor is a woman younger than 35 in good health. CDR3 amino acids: CASSSYEEGYGYTF. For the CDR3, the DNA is TGTGCCAGCAGCTCCTACGAGGAGGGCTATGGCTACACCTTC.